These 10 T cell receptor beta chains were all obtained from the same sample, sequenced in a study of T-cell memory formation after mild COVID-19. TCRdb reanalysed the 5' RACE reads using MiXCR and keeps one entry per CDR3 protein. The sample includes about 180,000 distinct CDR3 sequences, around 18% of them seen just once. The source material was PBMCs or a T cell subset sorted from them (not recorded which). Source of these receptors: a man between 18 and 35 years old who had mild COVID-19 (a few samples of this study predate the infection). Cell type and time point are not known.

This chain uses TRBV7-6 with TRBJ1-1, with D possibly TRBD1 on 6 matching bases. The CDR3 has 17 residues. Germline CDR1 and CDR2: SGHVS and FNYEAQ. V was clipped by 1 base and J by 4 bases, with 19 bases between them. CDR3 coding DNA: TGTGCCAGCAGCTTAGTGAGTCAGGGGACGTTAGGCACTGAAGCTTTCTTT. This translates into CASSLVSQGTLGTEAFF.

This clonotype was recorded a few times. J is TRBJ2-1 and V is TRBV20-1, with 9 bases identical to TRBD2. The CDR3 extends over 15 amino acids. Germline V CDR1 and CDR2: DFQATT, SNEGSKA (reference sequence). Trimming removed 4 bases from V and 5 bases from J; junction bases left unmatched: 9. The CDR3 DNA reads as TGCAGTGCTATCCACAGCGGGGGGAGGGACAATGAGCAGTTCTTC. Amino acids: CSAIHSGGRDNEQFF.

This sequence joins TRBV7-2 and TRBJ2-1; 8 bases fit TRBD2. Germline CDR1 and CDR2: SGHTA and FQGNSA. CDR3 length equals 15 residues. J lost 7 bases, V lost 0 bases, and 5 bases had no gene match. The chain's CDR3 is CASSLANGGANEQFF. CDR3 DNA sequence: TGTGCCAGCAGCTTAGCAAACGGGGGGGCTAATGAGCAGTTCTTC.

This clonotype showed up just a few times. The chain uses TRBV6-2 or TRBV6-3 and TRBJ2-5, with unresolved D. Trimming cost V 6 bases and J 5 bases, with 13 bases left between them. The V gene's germline CDR1 is MNHEY and CDR2 SVGEGT. The CDR3 is made up of 13 amino acids. DNA of the CDR3: TGTGCCAGCAGATTTTCTCCGGTCGAGACCCAGTACTTC. This codes for CASRFSPVETQYF.

This chain joins TRBV7-2 and TRBJ2-2; perhaps TRBD1 as D (6 bases). The CDR3 sequence is 16 residues long. CDR1 and CDR2 (germline): SGHTA, FQGNSA. The V gene lost 6 bases and the J gene lost 4 bases, with 18 bases spanning the gap. The DNA of the CDR3 is TGTGCCAGCAGTCTTAGGAGACAGGTTGGCACCGGGGAGCTGTTTTTT. Encoded protein: CASSLRRQVGTGELFF.

This sequence joins TRBV11-2 and TRBJ2-7; TRBD2 is a possible D gene (5 bases). CDR1 and CDR2 from the germline V gene are SGHAT and FQNNGV. The CDR3 is made up of 15 amino acids. V was pared by 1 base and J by 2 bases, with 12 bases between. The CDR3 DNA reads as TGTGCCAGCAGCTTAGTCTCGGGATCGGCCTACGAGCAGTACGTC. The encoded protein is CASSLVSGSAYEQYV.

Only a few counts were recorded for this clonotype. This chain links TRBV15 with TRBJ2-5; 7 nucleotides agree with TRBD2. The germline CDR1 and CDR2 sequences are LNHNV and YYDKDF (reference sequence). This CDR3 is built from 16 residues. The junction had 9 bases not matched to a gene; V was cut back by 5 bases and J by 0 bases. CDR3 DNA sequence: TGTGCCACCAGCCGGGCCCTGGGAGGGTACCAAGAGACCCAGTACTTC. Translation: CATSRALGGYQETQYF.

In its sample, this clonotype was seen a few times. The chain combines TRBV29-1 with TRBJ1-2; D is possibly TRBD1 (5 bases). V dropped 7 bases and J dropped 2 bases, with 8 bases sitting between them. Germline assignment: CDR1 SQVTM and CDR2 ANQGSEA. There are 11 residues in the CDR3. CDR3 DNA: TGCAGCGCCAGGGAGAACTATGGCTACACCTTC. Its protein product is CSARENYGYTF.

This clonotype occurred a few times. The chain links TRBV20-1 to TRBJ2-5; 7 nucleotides match TRBD2. Unmatched junction bases numbered 5, after V lost 5 bases and J lost 5 bases. CDR3 size: 12 residues. Germline V gene data show CDR1 as DFQATT and CDR2 as SNEGSKA (reference sequence). The CDR3 DNA sequence: TGCAGTGCTCAGCGGGGAATGGAGACCCAGTACTTC. Translating gives CSAQRGMETQYF.

The sample holds a few counts of this clonotype. The rearrangement uses TRBV7-2 and TRBJ2-3, with D uncertain. Germline CDR1 is SGHTA and CDR2 is FQGNSA. V was pared by 4 bases and J by 4 bases, with 9 bases between. CDR3 length: 13 amino acids. The CDR3 DNA sequence: TGTGCCAGCAGCTCCGGATGGTCAGATACGCAGTATTTT. As protein: CASSSGWSDTQYF.